The 18 T cell receptor beta chains below were found in one sample sequenced in a study of OX40 agonist ivuxolimab in advanced cancers. TCRdb keeps only in-frame clones here, not all; method: immunoSEQ multiplex PCR. Here the sample spans roughly 56,000 clones, under 90% being singletons. Sequenced here: CD4+ or CD8+ T cells sorted from blood, sampled in a trial of the OX40 agonist ivuxolimab. These TCRs come from an adult with an advanced solid tumor such as melanoma, head and neck, liver or kidney cancer.

This clone was counted only a few times. V is TRBV19 and J is TRBJ1-4; 8 bases line up with TRBD1. This CDR3 is 16 amino acids long. CDR1 LNHDA and CDR2 SQIVND come from the germline V gene (reference sequence). With V trimmed by 7 bases and J by 5 bases, 12 bases remained unmatched. CDR3 protein: CASIDGQGGRNEKLFF. The CDR3 nucleotides are TGTGCCAGTATCGACGGACAGGGTGGGAGGAATGAAAAACTGTTTTTT.

The gene calls are TRBV10-3 and TRBJ2-7; D may be TRBD2 (6 bases). The CDR3 length is 15 residues. The germline V and J ends were trimmed by 6 bases and 3 bases, with 18 bases remaining between them. Germline assignment: CDR1 ENHRY and CDR2 SYGVKD. The CDR3 is CAIREGLQEGYEQYF. The CDR3 DNA is TGTGCCATCAGGGAGGGTCTTCAAGAGGGCTACGAGCAGTACTTC.

The chain combines TRBV7-2 with TRBJ2-6; D is unclear. CDR1 is SGHTA and CDR2 is FQGNSA in the germline V gene. CDR3 size: 15 residues. Between the trimmed V and J ends, which lost 1 base and 0 bases, there was a span of 4 bases. The CDR3 DNA follows: TGTGCCAGCAGCTTAGAGGTCTCTGGGGCCAACGTCCTGACTTTC. It encodes CASSLEVSGANVLTF.

The chain employs TRBV5-1 and TRBJ2-3; 13 nucleotides align to TRBD2. The CDR3 spans 19 residues. Per germline, CDR1 SGHRS and CDR2 YFSETQ. With 3 bases clipped from V and 5 bases from J, the junction kept 15 bases outside the gene matches. This CDR3 is CASSYAPGLAGSPGDTQYF. The CDR3 DNA follows: TGCGCCAGCAGCTATGCCCCGGGACTAGCGGGGTCACCAGGAGATACGCAGTATTTT. The entire variable domain, with the rest obtained from reference TRBV5-1 and TRBJ2-3, is as follows: KAGVTQTPRYLIKTRGQQVTLSCSPISGHRSVSWYQQTPGQGLQFLFEYFSETQRNKGNFPGRFSGRQFSNSRSEMNVSTLELGDSALYLCASSYAPGLAGSPGDTQYFGPGTRLTVL.

The chain combines TRBV5-1 with TRBJ2-7; 7 nucleotides align to TRBD1. This CDR3 spans 13 amino acids. CDR1 and CDR2 (germline): SGHRS, YFSETQ. V lost 4 bases to trimming and J lost 3 bases; unmatched junction nucleotides: 4. DNA for the CDR3: TGCGCCAGCAGCCAGGGGACAGACTACGAGCAGTACTTC. Translated, it gives CASSQGTDYEQYF. Using reference TRBV5-1 and TRBJ2-7 for the parts outside the CDR3, the full variable domain is KAGVTQTPRYLIKTRGQQVTLSCSPISGHRSVSWYQQTPGQGLQFLFEYFSETQRNKGNFPGRFSGRQFSNSRSEMNVSTLELGDSALYLCASSQGTDYEQYFGPGTRLTVT.

The rearrangement uses TRBV29-1 and TRBJ2-5; D gene ambiguous. This CDR3 contains 13 residues. The germline V gene has CDR1 SQVTM and CDR2 ANQGSEA. Trimming shortened V by 3 bases and J by 2 bases, and 10 bases separated the two germline ends. The CDR3 nucleotides are TGCAGCGTTGATAGCAGTGGACAAGAGACCCAGTACTTC. This translates into CSVDSSGQETQYF.

J is TRBJ1-3 and V is TRBV5-4; no reliable D call. Trimming took off 4 bases at V and 2 bases at J, with 10 bases between the two ends. The CDR3 totals 14 residues. Germline loops: CDR1 SGHNT, CDR2 YYREEE (reference sequence). CDR3 sequence (DNA): TGTGCCAGCAGCCCTCTGGGAGCTGGAAACACCATATATTTT. Translated, it gives CASSPLGAGNTIYF. Combining the CDR3 with reference TRBV5-4 and TRBJ1-3 gives the whole variable domain ETGVTQSPTHLIKTRGQQVTLRCSSQSGHNTVSWYQQALGQGPQFIFQYYREEENGRGNFPPRFSGLQFPNYSSELNVNALELDDSALYLCASSPLGAGNTIYFGEGSWLTVV.

The chain is built from TRBV9 and TRBJ2-1, with D perhaps matching TRBD2 (5 bases). V shed 2 bases and J shed 1 base, with 16 bases lying between them. Germline V gene data show CDR1 as SGDLS and CDR2 as YYNGEE. The CDR3 loop spans 17 amino acids. This CDR3 is CASSVGIRGRSYNEQFF. The DNA of the CDR3 is TGTGCCAGCAGCGTGGGTATTCGGGGTCGGTCCTACAATGAGCAGTTCTTC.

This chain joins TRBV19 and TRBJ1-5, with 7 bases that match TRBD1. The J segment lost 1 base and the V segment lost 8 bases, leaving 2 bases of the junction unmatched. Germline V CDR1 and CDR2: LNHDA, SQIVND (reference sequence). This CDR3 has 13 residues. CDR3 sequence reads: CASRTGSNQPQHF. The DNA of the CDR3 is TGTGCCAGTCGGACAGGCAGCAATCAGCCCCAGCATTTT.

V usage is TRBV6-5 and J usage is TRBJ1-2; D is possibly TRBD1 (6 bases). The germline V gene encodes CDR1 MNHEY and CDR2 SVGAGI. V lost 6 bases and J lost 6, with 17 bases in between. This CDR3 is 14 amino acids long. The CDR3 bases are TGTGCCAGCAGACCCCTAGGGCAGGGGAATGGCTACACCTTC. This encodes CASRPLGQGNGYTF.

The chain is built from TRBV27 and TRBJ1-2; D may be TRBD1 (6 bases). The germline V gene encodes CDR1 MNHEY and CDR2 SMNVEV (reference sequence). This CDR3 has 14 residues. The V end was cut by 6 bases, the J end by 8 bases, with 19 bases between. CDR3 region: CASSQYGTGQGYTF. CDR3 bases: TGTGCCAGCAGCCAATACGGTACAGGGCAGGGCTACACCTTC.

The CDR3: CASSPTRGNQPQHF. For the CDR3, the DNA is TGTGCCAGCTCACCCACCAGGGGGAATCAGCCCCAGCATTTT. The rearrangement joins TRBV18 to TRBJ1-5; 7 nucleotides match TRBD1. V shed 3 bases and J 4 bases; nucleotides not matched to a gene: 3. The CDR3 is 14 residues long. CDR1 is KGHSH and CDR2 is LQKENI in the germline V gene.

V usage is TRBV6-6 and J usage is TRBJ2-1; D gene uncertain. Per the germline V gene, CDR1 is MNHNY and CDR2 is SVGAGI (reference sequence). V shed 8 bases and J shed 0 bases, with 14 bases lying between them. This CDR3 is 15 amino acids long. CDR3: CASLHSFISYNEQFF. CDR3 DNA sequence: TGTGCCAGCCTCCATTCCTTTATCTCCTACAATGAGCAGTTCTTC.

The chain links TRBV7-4 to TRBJ1-3; D uncertain. The CDR3 length is 16 residues. CDR1 is SGHVT and CDR2 is SQSDAQ in the germline V gene. V shed 3 bases and J shed 7 bases, with 19 bases lying between them. CDR3 in DNA: TGTGCCAGCAGCTTTTACGGGCCAAGTCTCGAGAACACCATATATTTT. It encodes CASSFYGPSLENTIYF.

V usage is TRBV27 and J usage is TRBJ1-1; possibly TRBD1 for D (6 bases). Trimming stripped 4 bases from V and 3 bases from J, with 15 bases between. The length of the CDR3 is 15 residues. Germline V gene data show CDR1 as MNHEY and CDR2 as SMNVEV (reference sequence). CDR3 bases: TGTGCCAGCAGTTCATTTCAGGGGTCTCACACTGAAGCTTTCTTT. Its protein product is CASSSFQGSHTEAFF.

In DNA form, the CDR3 reads TGTGCCAGCTGTAGGGACGCTATGAACACTGAAGCTTTCTTT. Translating gives CASCRDAMNTEAFF. V is TRBV7-8 and J is TRBJ1-1, with D possibly being TRBD1 (5 bases). In germline, CDR1 is SGHVS, CDR2 FQNEAQ. The CDR3 length is 14 residues. V shed 8 bases and J shed 0 bases, with 13 bases lying between them.

Only one count was recorded for this clone. V usage is TRBV5-5 and J usage is TRBJ1-2; D unclear. Germline loops: CDR1 SGHKS, CDR2 YYEKEE (reference sequence). This CDR3 is 15 amino acids long. The V gene lost 3 bases and the J gene lost 0 bases, with 12 bases spanning the gap. CDR3 nucleotides: TGTGCCAGCAGCTCCCTAGGTGCAGCTAACTATGGCTACACCTTC. Protein product: CASSSLGAANYGYTF.

CDR3 protein: CASSQDARVNTEAFF. As DNA, the CDR3 is TGCGCCAGCAGCCAAGATGCCAGGGTTAACACTGAAGCTTTCTTT. The rearrangement joins TRBV4-3 to TRBJ1-1; a weak D match, TRBD1 (5 bases). The V gene's germline CDR1 is LGHNA and CDR2 YSLEER. CDR3 length: 15 amino acids. Between the trimmed V and J ends, which lost 0 bases and 2 bases, there was a span of 10 bases.